A selection of T cell receptor beta chains follows, all from one sample in a study of sequential checkpoint blockade in melanoma. Repertoires were generated with immunoSEQ multiplex PCR, while TCRdb's copy carries only in-frame clones and drops some. The table lists about 4,800 clones, 55% of them singletons. Specimen: CD8+ T cells sorted from blood (inferred from file names), collected from a patient given nivolumab and ipilimumab in sequence. Receptors originate from a human donor with melanoma. Each CDR3 is given with its conserved first and last residue. D genes are given only for firm matches. The size of a clone is reported for some rows only, either as once, few or many, or as a class for expanded clones.

j_call	v_call	clone_size	d_call	cdr3_nt	cdr3_aa
TRBJ2-7	TRBV19	.	.	TGTGCCAGTAGTATTGGAAGCAGGGACGAGCAGTACTTC	CASSIGSRDEQYF
TRBJ2-2	TRBV4-3	few	TRBD2	TGCGCCAGCAGCCAAGATCAGAGCGGGAGAAGGCTGTTTTTT	CASSQDQSGRRLFF
TRBJ2-2	TRBV7-3	few	.	TGTGCCAGCAGCTCGTTGACTAACTCGAACACCGGGGAGCTGTTTTTT	CASSSLTNSNTGELFF
TRBJ2-3	TRBV19	.	.	TGTGCCAGTACCCTGGGGCAGGGAACGCAGTATTTT	CASTLGQGTQYF
TRBJ1-2	TRBV11-2	once	.	TGTGCCAGCAGCGTCACATCTAACTATGGCTACACCTTC	CASSVTSNYGYTF
TRBJ2-5	TRBV7-8	few	.	TGTGCCAGCAGCTTAGCGATGGAACTAGCCCAGTACTTC	CASSLAMELAQYF
TRBJ2-1	TRBV9	.	TRBD1	TGTGCCAGCACCACCGAGGGACAGGGTGTCCATGAGCAGTTCTTC	CASTTEGQGVHEQFF
TRBJ2-5	TRBV7-9	.	TRBD2	TGTGCCAGCAGGAGGGGACTAGCGGGAGGAGAGACCCAGTACTTC	CASRRGLAGGETQYF
TRBJ2-7	TRBV15	.	TRBD2	TGTGCCACCAGTGGTAGCGGGAGCTACCACCACGAGCAGTACTTC	CATSGSGSYHHEQYF
TRBJ1-2	TRBV6-5	.	TRBD1	TGTGCCAGCAGCTTGGGACAGTCGGGTGGCTACACCTTC	CASSLGQSGGYTF
TRBJ2-1	TRBV5-4	.	TRBD2	TGTGCCAGCAGCCTATCCGGGACTAGCGGACCGAGCTCCTACAATGAGCAGTTCTTC	CASSLSGTSGPSSYNEQFF
TRBJ1-1	TRBV11-2	.	TRBD1	TGTGCCAGCAGCTTACAGACAGGGACGGAGGAAGCTTTCTTT	CASSLQTGTEEAFF
TRBJ1-5	TRBV9	.	.	TGTGCCAGCAGCCCCGGGGGTTCCAATCAGCCCCAGCATTTT	CASSPGGSNQPQHF
TRBJ1-2	TRBV6-5	few	.	TGTGCCAGCAGTTACGCTCGGGAGAGTTTCTATGGCTACACCTTC	CASSYARESFYGYTF
TRBJ2-7	TRBV11-2	once	.	TGTGCCAGCAGCTCCCCCCAGGGCTACGAGCAGTACTTC	CASSSPQGYEQYF
TRBJ2-7	TRBV19	.	TRBD2	TGTGCCAGTAGTACGGGACTAGCGTACGAGCAGTACTTC	CASSTGLAYEQYF
TRBJ2-7	TRBV19	few	TRBD2	TGTGCCAGTAGTATATCGGGGGGACGGGACGAGCAGTACTTC	CASSISGGRDEQYF
TRBJ2-7	TRBV5-1	.	TRBD2	TGCGCCAGCAGCTCCGGACTAGCGGGGGGCGACGAGCAGTACTTC	CASSSGLAGGDEQYF
TRBJ1-3	TRBV5-5	.	TRBD1	TGTGCCAGCAGCTTGGGGGGACAGAACCTTGGAAACACCATATATTTT	CASSLGGQNLGNTIYF
TRBJ1-1	TRBV27	.	TRBD1	TGTGCCAGCAGTTTAGCAGGGGGGACCACTGAAGCTTTCTTT	CASSLAGGTTEAFF
TRBJ2-1	TRBV5-6	.	TRBD2	TGTGCCAGCAGCCCGGAGCGGGAGAGCTACAATGAGCAGTTCTTC	CASSPERESYNEQFF
TRBJ2-2	TRBV19	.	TRBD2	TGTGCCAGTAGTATCGGGGGGAGGGCCGGGGAGCTGTTTTTT	CASSIGGRAGELFF
TRBJ2-7	TRBV7-9	.	.	TGTGCCAGCAGCCTAGGAGCGGGCCCCTACGAGCAGTACTTC	CASSLGAGPYEQYF
TRBJ2-5	TRBV11-2	few	TRBD2	TGTGCCAGCAGCTTACCGGAGGCGGGGGGGTGGGACCAGTACTTC	CASSLPEAGGWDQYF
TRBJ2-7	TRBV6-5	few	.	TGTGCCAGCAGTCTCACAGGCTACGAGCAGTACTTC	CASSLTGYEQYF
TRBJ1-1	TRBV5-1	few	.	TGCGCCAGCAGCTTGTCCCAGAACACTGAAGCTTTCTTT	CASSLSQNTEAFF
TRBJ2-7	TRBV5-1	.	.	TGCGCCAGCAGCTTGGCGACAGTCCACGAGCAGTACTTC	CASSLATVHEQYF
TRBJ2-3	TRBV30	.	TRBD1	TGTGCCTGGACCGCCGGGACAGGGACAGATACGCAGTATTTT	CAWTAGTGTDTQYF
TRBJ1-2	TRBV7-9	.	.	TGTGCCAGCAGCTTAGTGTCAGGGTACTATGGCTACACCTTC	CASSLVSGYYGYTF
TRBJ1-6	TRBV4-1	few	.	TGCGCCAGCAGCCAAGTCGCGGGTTCTGACGCCTATAATTCACCCCTCCACTTT	CASSQVAGSDAYNSPLHF
TRBJ1-1	TRBV5-5	.	.	TGTGCCAGCAGCGTAGACATAGTGAACACTGAAGCTTTCTTT	CASSVDIVNTEAFF
TRBJ2-6	TRBV7-9	.	.	TGTGCCAGCAGCCTAAAAGCCTCTGGGGCCAACGTCCTGACTTTC	CASSLKASGANVLTF
TRBJ1-2	TRBV20-1	once	.	TGCAGTGCCCGCGTTTTGTATGGCTACACCTTC	CSARVLYGYTF
TRBJ1-1	TRBV6-6	.	.	TGTGCCAGCCTTGTTAACACTGAAGCTTTCTTT	CASLVNTEAFF
TRBJ2-1	TRBV27	.	.	TGTGCCAGCAGTTCAAGGACACAGGTCCAGTCCTACAATGAGCAGTTCTTC	CASSSRTQVQSYNEQFF
TRBJ2-7	TRBV29-1	.	TRBD2	TGCAGCGTTGAATCTGGCGGGAGTTCCTACGAGCAGTACTTC	CSVESGGSSYEQYF
TRBJ2-5	TRBV7-3	medium-sized	TRBD2	TGTGCCAGCAGCTTAACCGGACTAGCGGAGGAAGAGACCCAGTACTTC	CASSLTGLAEEETQYF
TRBJ1-1	TRBV7-9	.	.	TGTGCCAGCAGCCGCGGGACGTGGATGAACACTGAAGCTTTCTTT	CASSRGTWMNTEAFF
TRBJ2-7	TRBV18	.	TRBD2	TGTGCCAGCTCAACGGATTCGCTAGCGGGAGTTTCCTACGAGCAGTACTTC	CASSTDSLAGVSYEQYF
TRBJ2-7	TRBV15	.	.	TGTGCCACCAGCAGAGATTCGGGGGGCACACGGGTCCACGAGCAGTACTTC	CATSRDSGGTRVHEQYF
TRBJ1-1	TRBV11-2	few	TRBD1	TGTGCCAGCAGCTTCCAGACAGGGATGAACACTGAAGCTTTCTTT	CASSFQTGMNTEAFF
TRBJ1-5	TRBV11-2	.	TRBD1	TGTGCCAGCAGCTTAGGGGACAGTAGCAATCAGCCCCAGCATTTT	CASSLGDSSNQPQHF